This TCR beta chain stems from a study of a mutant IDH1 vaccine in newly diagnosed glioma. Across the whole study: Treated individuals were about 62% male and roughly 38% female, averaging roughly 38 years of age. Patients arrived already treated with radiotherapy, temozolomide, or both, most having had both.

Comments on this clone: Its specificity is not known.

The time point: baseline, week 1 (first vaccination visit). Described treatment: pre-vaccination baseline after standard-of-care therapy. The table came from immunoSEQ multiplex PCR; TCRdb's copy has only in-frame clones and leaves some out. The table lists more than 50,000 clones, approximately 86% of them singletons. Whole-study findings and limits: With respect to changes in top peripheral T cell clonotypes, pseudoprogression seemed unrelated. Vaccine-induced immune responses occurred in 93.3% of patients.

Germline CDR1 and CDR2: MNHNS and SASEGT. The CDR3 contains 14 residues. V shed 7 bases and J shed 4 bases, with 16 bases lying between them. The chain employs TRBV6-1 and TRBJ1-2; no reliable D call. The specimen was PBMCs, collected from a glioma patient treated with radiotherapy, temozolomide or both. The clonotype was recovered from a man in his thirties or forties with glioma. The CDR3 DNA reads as TGTGCCAGCAAGTATGCGGTGCTCCCCTATGGCTACACCTTC. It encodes CASKYAVLPYGYTF.